A selection of T cell receptor beta chains follows, all from one sample in a study of T cell responses to AZD1222 COVID-19 vaccine. Libraries were prepared by immunoSEQ multiplex PCR; TCRdb keeps only in-frame clonotypes and omits some of them. Here the sample spans 85,000 to 100,000 clones, 65% to 90% being singletons. The sequencing used peripheral blood, collected on day 0 of AZD1222 vaccination. Every receptor here comes from an adult in good health. Each CDR3 is given with its conserved first and last residue. A D gene is named only where the DNA matches it firmly. Size is omitted from some rows. Given values are once, few, many or a class for expanded clones.

cdr3_nt | cdr3_aa | v_call | d_call | clone_size | j_call
TGTGCCAGCAGCTTATCTGTGGGAGGGAACTACGAGCAGTACTTC | CASSLSVGGNYEQYF | TRBV7-3 | TRBD2 | . | TRBJ2-7
TGTGCCAGCAGCTTGCGTGGGAACTATGGCTACACCTTC | CASSLRGNYGYTF | TRBV5-4 | . | few | TRBJ1-2
TGTGCCAGCAGCGATCTGGGCGAGAACTATGGCTACACCTTC | CASSDLGENYGYTF | TRBV3-1/TRBV3-2 | . | . | TRBJ1-2
TGTGCCAGCAGCATTTGGCTAGCGGGAGGTGGGGAGACCCAGTACTTC | CASSIWLAGGGETQYF | TRBV21-1 | . | . | TRBJ2-5
TGTGCCAGCAGCCACGGGACTAGCGGGAGCGCCAGGCAGTTCTTC | CASSHGTSGSARQFF | TRBV11-2 | TRBD2 | . | TRBJ2-1
TGCGCCAGCAGCTTGTTAGGGTCTAGCACAGATACGCAGTATTTT | CASSLLGSSTDTQYF | TRBV5-1 | . | . | TRBJ2-3
TGTGCCAGCAGCTTAGCGGGGGACACGTACGAGCAGTACTTC | CASSLAGDTYEQYF | TRBV7-9 | . | . | TRBJ2-7
TGTGCCAGCAGTTACTCGAGGGAGTACACTGAAGCTTTCTTT | CASSYSREYTEAFF | TRBV6-2/TRBV6-3 | . | . | TRBJ1-1
TGTGCCAGCAGCTTAATTCTCACCCCCGAGGCTGGCTACACCTTC | CASSLILTPEAGYTF | TRBV11-2 | . | once | TRBJ1-2
TGTGCCATCCGGGACGGCCTGGGGAACACCATATATTTT | CAIRDGLGNTIYF | TRBV10-3 | . | . | TRBJ1-3
TGTGCCAGCAGCTTAGCGGTGACTACCAGCACAGATACGCAGTATTTT | CASSLAVTTSTDTQYF | TRBV7-2 | . | . | TRBJ2-3
TGTGCCAGAAGCGCCCCCTCCGGGACAGGAGTCGGAAACACCATATATTTT | CARSAPSGTGVGNTIYF | TRBV5-3 | TRBD1 | medium-sized | TRBJ1-3
TGCGCCAGCAGTGAATTCCTAGTCGGGACTTCCGAAGCTTTCTTT | CASSEFLVGTSEAFF | TRBV10-2 | . | . | TRBJ1-1
TGTGCCAGCACCCCCCCTGGGGTCTACGAGCAGTACTTC | CASTPPGVYEQYF | TRBV12-3/TRBV12-4 | . | . | TRBJ2-7
TGCGCCAGCTCCTCCTGGGGCGACACTGAAGCTTTCTTT | CASSSWGDTEAFF | TRBV10-2 | . | . | TRBJ1-1
TGTGCCAGCAGCAGACAGGCAGATCAGCCCCAGCATTTT | CASSRQADQPQHF | TRBV6-5 | . | . | TRBJ1-5
TGTGCCAGCAGCTTAACAGGGGGTGGAGATACGCAGTATTTT | CASSLTGGGDTQYF | TRBV11-3 | TRBD1 | few | TRBJ2-3
TGTGCCAGCAGCTTAGTACCAGGGACTAACACCGGGGAGCTGTTTTTT | CASSLVPGTNTGELFF | TRBV11-2 | . | . | TRBJ2-2
TGTGCCAGTAGTAAGACAGGGTCAGGGGCCAACGTCCTGACTTTC | CASSKTGSGANVLTF | TRBV19 | TRBD1 | . | TRBJ2-6
TGTGCCAGCAGCTTATTAGCGGGAGGGTCCTACAATGAGCAGTTCTTC | CASSLLAGGSYNEQFF | TRBV7-3 | TRBD2 | . | TRBJ2-1
TGTGCCAGCAGCTTAGGTGTCAGCGGGGGGACTAATGAGCAGTTCTTC | CASSLGVSGGTNEQFF | TRBV7-2 | TRBD2 | . | TRBJ2-1
TGTGCCAGCATTCGAGCGGGAGGGCGCGGCGAGCAGTACTTC | CASIRAGGRGEQYF | TRBV6-5 | TRBD2 | once | TRBJ2-7
TGTGCCAGCAGTCCGACCTGGGCGGTCCGGGAGACCCAGTACTTC | CASSPTWAVRETQYF | TRBV6-5 | . | . | TRBJ2-5
TGTGCCAGCAGCCTATACAGGGGGGCCGAGCAGTACTTC | CASSLYRGAEQYF | TRBV14 | TRBD1 | . | TRBJ2-7
TGTGCCAGCAGCAATAGACAGGGAGGAGATGAGCAGTTCTTC | CASSNRQGGDEQFF | TRBV5-4 | . | . | TRBJ2-1
TGCGCCAGCAGCTTTGGTCCCAGTCTTGGCTACACCTTC | CASSFGPSLGYTF | TRBV5-1 | . | . | TRBJ1-2
TGTGCCAGCCAACCCCAGGGGGCGTATGGGGCCAACGTCCTGACTTTC | CASQPQGAYGANVLTF | TRBV7-9 | TRBD1 | . | TRBJ2-6
TGTGCCAGCAGCTTCCCTAGCGGTACGCAGTATTTT | CASSFPSGTQYF | TRBV7-2 | TRBD2 | . | TRBJ2-3
TGTGCCTGGAGTGTAGGGGGGCGGGACAATGAGCAGTTCTTC | CAWSVGGRDNEQFF | TRBV30 | . | . | TRBJ2-1
TGTGCCAGCAGCTTATCAGCAGGGCCGACGACTAACTATGGCTACACCTTC | CASSLSAGPTTNYGYTF | TRBV7-3 | . | . | TRBJ1-2
TGTGCCTGGAGTGTCGTGACGGCCAACTATGGCTACACCTTC | CAWSVVTANYGYTF | TRBV30 | . | . | TRBJ1-2
TGTGCCAGCAGCCAAGATTGGGTACAGGGCCCACCGGGGAATGAGCAGTTCTTC | CASSQDWVQGPPGNEQFF | TRBV3-1/TRBV3-2 | . | . | TRBJ2-1
TGCGCCAGCAGCCCAAGGGAGGGGGTCGGAGCTTTCTTT | CASSPREGVGAFF | TRBV5-1 | . | . | TRBJ1-1
TGTGCCAGCAACCCCTTGGATGGGGTTCGCTACGAGCAGTACTTC | CASNPLDGVRYEQYF | TRBV28 | . | . | TRBJ2-7
TGTGCCAGCAGTTACTCGACTAGCGGGGGGGAGGAGACCCAGTACTTC | CASSYSTSGGEETQYF | TRBV6-5 | TRBD2 | . | TRBJ2-5
TGCGCCAGCAGCTTGGACGGGGCAGCTTTCTTT | CASSLDGAAFF | TRBV5-1 | . | . | TRBJ1-1
TGCGCCAGCAGCCAAGGCCATCATCTAGCGGACACCATATATTTT | CASSQGHHLADTIYF | TRBV4-1 | . | . | TRBJ1-3
TGTGCCAGCTCAGGGACAGAAAGCTCCTACGAGCAGTACTTC | CASSGTESSYEQYF | TRBV18 | TRBD1 | . | TRBJ2-7
TGTGCCAGCAGTCCCTCGGCCCAGTCGTATGGCTACACCTTC | CASSPSAQSYGYTF | TRBV6-6 | . | . | TRBJ1-2
TGCGCCAGCAGTGAGTCGCAGCGGAGCACAGATACGCAGTATTTT | CASSESQRSTDTQYF | TRBV10-1 | . | . | TRBJ2-3
TGCGCCAGCAGCCGAGGAGGGGGCTACACCATATATTTT | CASSRGGGYTIYF | TRBV5-1 | TRBD1 | . | TRBJ1-3
TGTGCCAGCAGCCAAGGGCAGGGCACTGAAGCTTTCTTT | CASSQGQGTEAFF | TRBV3-1/TRBV3-2 | . | . | TRBJ1-1
TGTGCCAGCAGCGTAGAATTAACGGGGGGGTTGGTCAATGAGCAGTTCTTC | CASSVELTGGLVNEQFF | TRBV9 | TRBD2 | . | TRBJ2-1
TGTGCCAGCAGTTACTCGCCAGGACGCACAGATACGCAGTATTTT | CASSYSPGRTDTQYF | TRBV6-5 | . | . | TRBJ2-3
TGTGCCAGCAGCCCCGGACAGGGGAATGAAAAACTGTTTTTT | CASSPGQGNEKLFF | TRBV6-5 | TRBD1 | . | TRBJ1-4
TGTGCCACCAGCAGGGGCCCTAGCTATGGCTACACCTTC | CATSRGPSYGYTF | TRBV15 | . | . | TRBJ1-2
TGTGCCAGCAGTGAAACCAGGGGGAGTGAAAAACTGTTTTTT | CASSETRGSEKLFF | TRBV6-1 | TRBD1 | . | TRBJ1-4
TGTGCCACCAGCTTACAGGGCACAGATACGCAGTATTTT | CATSLQGTDTQYF | TRBV24-1 | . | . | TRBJ2-3
TGTGCCTGGAGTGCAGCAGGGGCTAACTATGGCTACACCTTC | CAWSAAGANYGYTF | TRBV30 | . | . | TRBJ1-2
TGTGCCAGCTCCGTGACCGTCAATCGCGAGCAGTACTTC | CASSVTVNREQYF | TRBV7-9 | . | . | TRBJ2-7
TGTGCCAGCAGCGCTGGCAGGGGGGTGAACACTGAAGCTTTCTTT | CASSAGRGVNTEAFF | TRBV7-9 | TRBD1 | . | TRBJ1-1
TGTGCCAGCAGTTCGGGAGGCTCCTACAATGAGCAGTTCTTC | CASSSGGSYNEQFF | TRBV27 | TRBD2 | once | TRBJ2-1